The clone carrying this TCR beta chain occurred a few times. This specimen belongs to a study of blood T cell repertoires in COVID-19. About the research overall: The samples span acute and convalescent COVID-19 from the United States, Italy and Spain.

Deletions cut 5 bases from V and 6 bases from J, with 13 bases between. This CDR3 contains 13 residues. Libraries were prepared by immunoSEQ multiplex PCR; TCRdb keeps only in-frame clonotypes and omits some of them. The sample contains 150,000 or so clones, approximately 80% of which appear only once. The sequenced sample consisted of PBMCs or T cells enriched from blood (not recorded which). The clonotype was recovered from a woman in her fifties or sixties who had recovered from COVID-19. The rearrangement links TRBV12-3 or TRBV12-4 to TRBJ1-2; D uncertain. CDR3 nucleotide sequence: TGTGCCAGCAGTCTCCCCCCCGGTCATGGCTACACCTTC. Its protein is CASSLPPGHGYTF.